The T cell receptor (beta chain) under discussion was sequenced for a study of control samples from healthy donors and cancer patients. The protocol was immunoSEQ multiplex PCR, while the TCRdb copy is restricted to in-frame clones and leaves out a portion. The sample lists tens of thousands of clones, approximately 84% occurring once. This CDR3 contains 13 residues. Germline V gene data show CDR1 as LNHDA and CDR2 as SQIVND (reference sequence). The V end was cut by 7 bases, the J end by 0 bases, with 7 bases between. The sample comprised PBMCs. The V and J genes are TRBV19 and TRBJ1-3; D call uncertain. This TCR came from a man aged 70-80 years with lung cancer. The CDR3 sequence: CASKTNSGNTIYF. CDR3 coding DNA: TGTGCCAGTAAGACGAACTCTGGAAACACCATATATTTT.